This TCR beta chain was sequenced for a study of blood T cell repertoires in COVID-19. For the study at large: Acute and convalescent COVID-19 specimens originated in the United States, Italy and Spain. PBMCs, B-cell-depleted T cells, or T cells were the source of the cDNA or gDNA that made up the material.

Trimming removed 3 bases from V and 5 bases from J, with 11 bases in between. Germline CDR1 reads LNHDA; CDR2 reads SQIVND (reference sequence). The CDR3 runs 14 residues. In the study's own analysis: Reference gene primer amplification in the assay estimated nucleated cell counts. The table came from immunoSEQ multiplex PCR; TCRdb's copy has only in-frame clones and leaves some out. V, J and clone size are those of that table, while D and trimming were read from the DNA. Of roughly 40,000 clones listed, 70% to 90% are singletons. This clone was detected only once. The gene calls are TRBV19 and TRBJ1-5, with a tentative D call TRBD1 (5 bases). This sequence originates from a man over 45 in a cohort sampled during active COVID-19. Sequencing was done on a sample of peripheral blood. As DNA, the CDR3 is TGTGCCAGTAGTATTTTGGGAGGGGATCAGCCCCAGCATTTT. Translating it yields CASSILGGDQPQHF.